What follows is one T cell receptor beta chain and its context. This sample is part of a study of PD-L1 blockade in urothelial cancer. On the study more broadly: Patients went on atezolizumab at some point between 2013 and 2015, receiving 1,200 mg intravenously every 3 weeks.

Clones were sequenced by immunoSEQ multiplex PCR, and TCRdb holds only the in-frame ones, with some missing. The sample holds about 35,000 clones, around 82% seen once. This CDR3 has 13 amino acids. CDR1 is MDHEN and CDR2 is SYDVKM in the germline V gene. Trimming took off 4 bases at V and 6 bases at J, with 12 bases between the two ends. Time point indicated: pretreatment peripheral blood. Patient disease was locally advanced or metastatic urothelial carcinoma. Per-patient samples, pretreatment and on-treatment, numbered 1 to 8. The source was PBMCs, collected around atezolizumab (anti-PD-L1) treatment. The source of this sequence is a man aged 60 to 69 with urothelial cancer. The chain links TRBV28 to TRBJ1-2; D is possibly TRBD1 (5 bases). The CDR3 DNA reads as TGTGCCAGCAGTTGGAACAGGTACGATGGCTACACCTTC. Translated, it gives CASSWNRYDGYTF.